This TCR beta chain was observed in a study of tumor-infiltrating lymphocytes in oesophageal squamous cell carcinoma. CDR3 length: 15 residues. Trimming removed 1 base at V and 9 bases at J, with 13 bases between. In germline, CDR1 is SGHAT, CDR2 FQNNGV. This clonotype was seen at least ten times. TCRdb used MiXCR to reprocess the PCR reads, holding one entry per CDR3 protein. The sample records roughly 20,000 distinct CDR3 sequences, approximately 40% being singletons. This sequence joins TRBV11-2 and TRBJ1-6; TRBD1 is a possible D gene (6 bases). Source material: normal esophageal tissue next to the tumor. The receptor comes from a male donor with esophageal squamous cell carcinoma. The CDR3 spells CASSLVPRGVSPLHF. In DNA form, the CDR3 reads TGTGCCAGCAGCTTAGTCCCGAGGGGGGTTTCACCCCTCCACTTT. Full variable domain (missing parts from reference TRBV11-2 and TRBJ1-6): EAGVAQSPRYKIIEKRQSVAFWCNPISGHATLYWYQQILGQGPKLLIQFQNNGVVDDSQLPKDRFSAERLKGVDSTLKIQPAKLEDSAVYLCASSLVPRGVSPLHFGNGTRLTVT.